Listed below are T cell receptor beta chains from one sample, sequenced in a study of T cells in Graves' hyperthyroidism and ophthalmopathy. A single record per CDR3 protein comes from TCRdb applying MiXCR to the multiplex PCR reads. Of roughly 500,000 distinct CDR3 sequences listed, 40% to 50% are singletons. Sequenced: peripheral blood or thyroid tissue (not recorded which). The receptors were gathered from an adult woman with Graves' disease, either hyperthyroidism or ophthalmopathy (not recorded which). Each CDR3 is given with its conserved first and last residue. The order of the fields is CDR3 DNA, CDR3 protein, D gene, J gene, CDR3 length, V gene, clone size. A D gene is named only where the DNA matches it firmly. Not every row has a clone size; where given, it reads once, few, many or a size class.

DNA: TGTGCCACCATGGACAGGGGGAGAGAGACCCAGTACTTC
CDR3: CATMDRGRETQYF
D: TRBD1
J: TRBJ2-5
length: 13
V: TRBV2
size: -

DNA: TGTGCCATCAGGGGAGGACAGGGTGAGCAGCCCCAGCATTTT
CDR3: CAIRGGQGEQPQHF
D: TRBD1
J: TRBJ1-5
length: 14
V: TRBV10-3
size: once

DNA: TGCAGCGTGTGGGGGACAACTAATGAAAAACTGTTTTTT
CDR3: CSVWGTTNEKLFF
D: -
J: TRBJ1-4
length: 13
V: TRBV29-1
size: -

DNA: TGTGCCAGCAGCTTAGATTCTAGCGGGACCACCTACGAGCAGTACTTC
CDR3: CASSLDSSGTTYEQYF
D: TRBD2
J: TRBJ2-7
length: 16
V: TRBV7-2
size: many

DNA: TGTGCCATCAGTGAAACAGGGACCTCCTATGGCTACACCTTC
CDR3: CAISETGTSYGYTF
D: -
J: TRBJ1-2
length: 14
V: TRBV10-3
size: -

DNA: TGTGCCAGTAGGACAACTAGCGGGAGGGAAGGAGAGCAGTACTTC
CDR3: CASRTTSGREGEQYF
D: TRBD2
J: TRBJ2-7
length: 15
V: TRBV19
size: many

DNA: TGCAGTGCTCCTGGGGACCTTAATGAAAAACTGTTTTTT
CDR3: CSAPGDLNEKLFF
D: -
J: TRBJ1-4
length: 13
V: TRBV20-1
size: once

DNA: TGTGCCAGCAGTGAAGAGGCTGGGCTGCTGCCACAAGAGACCCAGTACTTC
CDR3: CASSEEAGLLPQETQYF
D: -
J: TRBJ2-5
length: 17
V: TRBV6-1
size: -

DNA: TGTGCCACCACCTATGGATCTGAAGCTTTCTTT
CDR3: CATTYGSEAFF
D: -
J: TRBJ1-1
length: 11
V: TRBV24-1
size: few

DNA: TGTGCCAGCAGCACGGGGACATTTAACACTGAAGCTTTCTTT
CDR3: CASSTGTFNTEAFF
D: -
J: TRBJ1-1
length: 14
V: TRBV7-2
size: few

DNA: TGCAGTGCTACAAGGGCAGATATGAACACTGAAGCTTTCTTT
CDR3: CSATRADMNTEAFF
D: -
J: TRBJ1-1
length: 14
V: TRBV20-1
size: -

DNA: TGTGCCAGCAGCTTTGGGCCCGGACAGGGAAGCGGGAGACGAACCGGGGAGCTGTTTTTT
CDR3: CASSFGPGQGSGRRTGELFF
D: -
J: TRBJ2-2
length: 20
V: TRBV7-9
size: many

DNA: TGCAGTGCTAGAGAGAGACGTGGGCAGGCCGTTGGCTATGGCTACACCTTC
CDR3: CSARERRGQAVGYGYTF
D: -
J: TRBJ1-2
length: 17
V: TRBV20-1
size: many

DNA: TGTGCCAGCAGCGTGGGGGTCGGTGGCCACACCTTC
CDR3: CASSVGVGGHTF
D: -
J: TRBJ1-2
length: 12
V: TRBV9
size: once

DNA: TGTGCCATCAGTACCGGACCACATGTCGAGCAGTACTTC
CDR3: CAISTGPHVEQYF
D: -
J: TRBJ2-7
length: 13
V: TRBV10-3
size: -

DNA: TGTGCCATCAGGGGTCAGAACACTGAAGCTTTCTTT
CDR3: CAIRGQNTEAFF
D: -
J: TRBJ1-1
length: 12
V: TRBV10-3
size: -

DNA: TGCAGTGCTCCCCCCTTGACTAGCGCGACGTACGAGCAGTACTTC
CDR3: CSAPPLTSATYEQYF
D: TRBD2
J: TRBJ2-7
length: 15
V: TRBV20-1
size: -

DNA: TGCAGCACACAACCCGGGACTGTGGGGGGAGAGACCCAGTACTTC
CDR3: CSTQPGTVGGETQYF
D: -
J: TRBJ2-5
length: 15
V: TRBV29-1
size: -

DNA: TGTGCCAGCAGCGTAGTGGGAACTGATTCACCCCTCCACTTT
CDR3: CASSVVGTDSPLHF
D: -
J: TRBJ1-6
length: 14
V: TRBV7-9
size: -

DNA: TGTGCCATCAGTGAGTCCAGGGTGAAAGGCTACACCTTC
CDR3: CAISESRVKGYTF
D: -
J: TRBJ1-2
length: 13
V: TRBV10-3
size: once

DNA: TGTGCCATCAATCGGGAAGGGGGTGATGGCTACACCTTC
CDR3: CAINREGGDGYTF
D: -
J: TRBJ1-2
length: 13
V: TRBV10-3
size: -

DNA: TGTGCCAGCCAAGGAGGGGATCTTAATGAAAAACTGTTTTTT
CDR3: CASQGGDLNEKLFF
D: -
J: TRBJ1-4
length: 14
V: TRBV5-6
size: many

DNA: TGTGCCATCAGTATCCAGGGACCGAATGAAGCTTTCTTT
CDR3: CAISIQGPNEAFF
D: -
J: TRBJ1-1
length: 13
V: TRBV10-3
size: -

DNA: TGCAGCGTTCGGACAGGGAACCCTACTACGAGGGAGTACTTC
CDR3: CSVRTGNPTTREYF
D: TRBD1
J: TRBJ2-7
length: 14
V: TRBV29-1
size: -

DNA: TGTGCCAGCAGCCCGGGACAACCGGGGAGCAATCAGCCCCAGCATTTT
CDR3: CASSPGQPGSNQPQHF
D: -
J: TRBJ1-5
length: 16
V: TRBV7-2
size: many

DNA: TGTGCCAGTAGTATTATCCGGGGTGACGAAGCTTTCTTT
CDR3: CASSIIRGDEAFF
D: -
J: TRBJ1-1
length: 13
V: TRBV19
size: -

DNA: TGTGCCAGCAGCCAACTTAGGGGGACAGGCCGCTTC
CDR3: CASSQLRGTGRF
D: TRBD1
J: TRBJ1-2
length: 12
V: TRBV12-3/TRBV12-4
size: many

DNA: TGTGCCAGCAGTTACTCGAGCAGGGGTAGCAATCAGCCCCAGCATTTT
CDR3: CASSYSSRGSNQPQHF
D: -
J: TRBJ1-5
length: 16
V: TRBV6-6
size: many

DNA: TGTGCCAGCAGCTCCCAGGGACTTAGCAATCAGCCCCAGCATTTT
CDR3: CASSSQGLSNQPQHF
D: -
J: TRBJ1-5
length: 15
V: TRBV7-9
size: many

DNA: TGTGCCAGCAGGGCGGGTCGTCGGTGGAGGCACACTGAAGCTTTCTTT
CDR3: CASRAGRRWRHTEAFF
D: -
J: TRBJ1-1
length: 16
V: TRBV12-3/TRBV12-4
size: many

DNA: TGTGCCATCACCGCAAACCGGGACACTAACACTGAAGCTTTCTTT
CDR3: CAITANRDTNTEAFF
D: -
J: TRBJ1-1
length: 15
V: TRBV10-3
size: -

DNA: TGCAGTGAACGAAATGGGGTTGGGGCCAACGTCCTGACTTTC
CDR3: CSERNGVGANVLTF
D: -
J: TRBJ2-6
length: 14
V: TRBV20-1
size: once

DNA: TGTGCCAGCGGGAGGGACTACTCTGGGGCCAACGTCCTGACTTTC
CDR3: CASGRDYSGANVLTF
D: TRBD2
J: TRBJ2-6
length: 15
V: TRBV6-1
size: -

DNA: TGTGCCAGCAGCCCGGACAGGGAAGCTGAAGCTTTCTTT
CDR3: CASSPDREAEAFF
D: TRBD1
J: TRBJ1-1
length: 13
V: TRBV7-9
size: -

DNA: TGCAGCGTTGGAGGGGGCGCAACCTACGAGCAGTACTTC
CDR3: CSVGGGATYEQYF
D: TRBD1
J: TRBJ2-7
length: 13
V: TRBV29-1
size: few

DNA: TGCAGTGCTTCTCGGGGGCGCCGTAACAATCAGCCCCAGCATTTT
CDR3: CSASRGRRNNQPQHF
D: -
J: TRBJ1-5
length: 15
V: TRBV20-1
size: -

DNA: TGTGCCAGCAGTGAACTGGAACCGAACACCGGGGAGCTGTTTTTT
CDR3: CASSELEPNTGELFF
D: -
J: TRBJ2-2
length: 15
V: TRBV2
size: many

DNA: TGCAGCGTTCGACCGGGACAGGGGGCTTACGAGCAGTACTTC
CDR3: CSVRPGQGAYEQYF
D: TRBD1
J: TRBJ2-7
length: 14
V: TRBV29-1
size: many

DNA: TGCGCCAGCAGCCAGACAGGGGAGGACGGCTACACCTTC
CDR3: CASSQTGEDGYTF
D: TRBD1
J: TRBJ1-2
length: 13
V: TRBV5-1
size: -

DNA: TGTGCCACCAGTGAACCAGGGTACAGCTATGGCTACACCTTC
CDR3: CATSEPGYSYGYTF
D: -
J: TRBJ1-2
length: 14
V: TRBV24-1
size: -

DNA: TGTGCCAGCAGCTTACTTGATACGGGAGGGCTCGAGCAGTACTTC
CDR3: CASSLLDTGGLEQYF
D: TRBD2
J: TRBJ2-7
length: 15
V: TRBV13
size: few

DNA: TGTGCCAGCAGAGGACAGCTTAAGAGCACTGAAGCTTTCTTT
CDR3: CASRGQLKSTEAFF
D: -
J: TRBJ1-1
length: 14
V: TRBV7-2
size: many

DNA: TGCAGTGCTAGACCGGCGACTAGAATACAAGAGACCCAGTACTTC
CDR3: CSARPATRIQETQYF
D: -
J: TRBJ2-5
length: 15
V: TRBV20-1
size: many

DNA: TGCGCCAGCAGCTTCGACAGGGGGGCGCAGCCCCAGTACTTC
CDR3: CASSFDRGAQPQYF
D: TRBD1
J: TRBJ2-5
length: 14
V: TRBV10-2
size: -

DNA: TGCGCCAGCAGCTTGGACCCGGGGAGTTCACCCCTCCACTTT
CDR3: CASSLDPGSSPLHF
D: -
J: TRBJ1-6
length: 14
V: TRBV5-1
size: few

DNA: TGCAGTGCTAGTCTGCAGGGCGAGCAGTACTTC
CDR3: CSASLQGEQYF
D: -
J: TRBJ2-7
length: 11
V: TRBV20-1
size: -

DNA: TGTGCCAGCAGTTTGAGGGGAGTCCTGACTTTC
CDR3: CASSLRGVLTF
D: -
J: TRBJ2-6
length: 11
V: TRBV27
size: -

DNA: TGTGCCATCAGTGAGTCGGGGGGGGTCGAGCAGTACTTC
CDR3: CAISESGGVEQYF
D: TRBD2
J: TRBJ2-7
length: 13
V: TRBV10-3
size: -

DNA: TGCGCCAGCAGCTTCGGGACAGGGGGCACCTACGAGCAGTACTTC
CDR3: CASSFGTGGTYEQYF
D: TRBD1
J: TRBJ2-7
length: 15
V: TRBV5-1
size: many

DNA: TGTGCCAGCAGCTTACAGGGTCAGCCCCAGCAGTACTTC
CDR3: CASSLQGQPQQYF
D: -
J: TRBJ2-7
length: 13
V: TRBV7-9
size: -

DNA: TGTGCCATCAGCGGGGCCGGGGGGCAGAGTGGCTACACCTTC
CDR3: CAISGAGGQSGYTF
D: -
J: TRBJ1-2
length: 14
V: TRBV10-3
size: once

DNA: TGCAGCGTTCCTACATTTAACTATGGCTACACCTTC
CDR3: CSVPTFNYGYTF
D: -
J: TRBJ1-2
length: 12
V: TRBV29-1
size: -

DNA: TGTGCCAGCAGCGTAGCCCCTCTAGCGGGAGGAAATGGTCACACAGATACGCAGTATTTT
CDR3: CASSVAPLAGGNGHTDTQYF
D: TRBD2
J: TRBJ2-3
length: 20
V: TRBV9
size: -